Listed below are T cell receptor beta chains from one sample, sequenced in a study of T-cell reconstitution after alpha-beta-depleted transplantation in children. In TCRdb, the PCR reads were re-called with MiXCR into one record per CDR3 protein. The sample shows around 360,000 distinct CDR3 sequences, 10% of them seen only once. The material was PBMCs from the stem cell graft donor, obtained from the stem cell graft. The origin of the receptors is a human donor who donated a stem cell graft to a child with acute lymphoblastic leukemia. Each CDR3 is given with its conserved first and last residue. The D gene is left open where the match is weak. Expanded clones get a size class; other rows say once, few or many, or leave the size out.

length	V	D	size	J	CDR3	DNA
15	TRBV7-8	TRBD2	-	TRBJ2-3	CASSSAGARTDTQYF	TGTGCCAGCAGCTCAGCGGGAGCCCGCACAGATACGCAGTATTTT
19	TRBV20-1	-	many	TRBJ1-6	CSARDIRGPGGSYNSPLHF	TGCAGTGCTAGAGATATTCGGGGACCAGGAGGCTCCTATAATTCACCCCTCCACTTT
13	TRBV11-2	-	many	TRBJ2-3	CASSLTGPDTQYF	TGTGCCAGCAGCTTAACCGGCCCGGATACGCAGTATTTT
16	TRBV12-3/TRBV12-4	TRBD1	-	TRBJ2-1	CASSNPGTGSYNEQFF	TGTGCCAGCAGTAACCCCGGGACAGGGTCCTACAATGAGCAGTTCTTC
16	TRBV3-1	TRBD2	-	TRBJ2-1	CASRHTTSARRNEQFF	TGTGCCAGCAGACACACCACTAGCGCCCGCAGGAATGAGCAGTTCTTC
17	TRBV4-1	-	many	TRBJ2-1	CASSQDVGGSSYNEQFF	TGCGCCAGCAGCCAAGATGTCGGCGGAAGCTCCTACAATGAGCAGTTCTTC
14	TRBV29-1	-	few	TRBJ2-2	CSVALRANTGELFF	TGCAGCGTGGCCCTCCGGGCGAACACCGGGGAGCTGTTTTTT
18	TRBV29-1	-	-	TRBJ2-7	CSVASADGPGTGVGEQYF	TGCAGCGTTGCATCTGCGGATGGGCCCGGGACTGGAGTTGGCGAGCAGTACTTC
15	TRBV5-1	-	-	TRBJ1-2	CASSLDPGPSYGYTF	TGCGCCAGCAGCTTGGACCCGGGTCCCAGCTATGGCTACACCTTC
15	TRBV4-2	-	many	TRBJ1-3	CASSQESFSGNTIYF	TGTGCCAGCAGCCAAGAATCATTCTCTGGAAACACCATATATTTT
15	TRBV4-1	TRBD2	-	TRBJ2-7	CASSQSGLAGEEQYF	TGCGCCAGCAGCCAGAGTGGACTAGCGGGAGAAGAGCAGTACTTC
14	TRBV5-1	-	-	TRBJ2-3	CASSSDLGTDTQYF	TGCGCCAGCAGCTCTGACTTGGGCACAGATACGCAGTATTTT
15	TRBV20-1	TRBD1	-	TRBJ2-5	CSARKAAGGAETQYF	TGCAGTGCTAGGAAGGCGGCAGGGGGCGCAGAGACCCAGTACTTC
13	TRBV18	TRBD1	few	TRBJ2-1	CASSLDRPNEQFF	TGTGCCAGCTCTCTGGACAGGCCCAATGAGCAGTTCTTC
11	TRBV29-1	-	few	TRBJ2-7	CSVESSYEQYF	TGCAGCGTTGAAAGTTCCTACGAGCAGTACTTC
13	TRBV12-3/TRBV12-4	-	-	TRBJ2-3	CASSYESTDTQYF	TGTGCCAGCAGTTATGAGAGCACAGATACGCAGTATTTT
16	TRBV7-2	TRBD2	-	TRBJ2-3	CASSTRTSGSSDTQYF	TGTGCCAGCAGCACCCGGACTAGCGGGAGTTCAGATACGCAGTATTTT
12	TRBV5-8	-	many	TRBJ2-5	CASSRDIETQYF	TGTGCCAGCAGCCGGGACATAGAGACCCAGTACTTC
13	TRBV20-1	-	once	TRBJ2-7	CSAGDTLFYEQYF	TGCAGTGCTGGCGACACACTTTTCTACGAGCAGTACTTC
16	TRBV5-4	TRBD2	-	TRBJ2-3	CASTSGWELSTDTQYF	TGTGCCAGCACTAGCGGGTGGGAGCTAAGCACAGATACGCAGTATTTT
16	TRBV20-1	-	-	TRBJ2-3	CSALLERVITPDTQYF	TGCAGTGCTCTCTTGGAGCGGGTCATAACCCCAGATACGCAGTATTTT
16	TRBV20-1	TRBD2	-	TRBJ2-2	CSARTSGRAETGELFF	TGCAGTGCACGGACTAGCGGGAGGGCGGAAACCGGGGAGCTGTTTTTT
13	TRBV5-6	-	few	TRBJ2-1	CASSLGTSPEQFF	TGTGCCAGCAGCTTAGGGACTTCGCCTGAGCAGTTCTTC
14	TRBV7-9	TRBD1	few	TRBJ2-2	CASSHLGQAGELFF	TGTGCCAGCAGCCACCTTGGACAGGCCGGGGAGCTGTTTTTT
16	TRBV4-2	-	-	TRBJ1-6	CASSQDLAGVNSPLHF	TGTGCCAGCAGCCAAGATCTGGCAGGAGTCAATTCACCCCTCCACTTT
14	TRBV7-7	TRBD1	-	TRBJ1-6	CASSDGTGSSPLHF	TGTGCTAGCAGTGACGGGACAGGGAGTTCACCCCTCCACTTT
16	TRBV24-1	-	-	TRBJ2-1	CATSDSGTESYNEQFF	TGTGCCACCAGTGACTCCGGGACGGAAAGTTACAATGAGCAGTTCTTC
14	TRBV19	-	-	TRBJ2-5	CASSFTVYQETQYF	TGTGCCAGTAGCTTCACAGTGTACCAAGAGACCCAGTACTTC
12	TRBV12-3/TRBV12-4	-	many	TRBJ2-1	CASSPSGWQQFF	TGTGCCAGCTCACCTTCCGGGTGGCAACAGTTCTTC
15	TRBV7-2	TRBD1	few	TRBJ1-3	CASSLSGGAGNTIYF	TGTGCCAGCAGCTTATCAGGGGGCGCTGGAAACACCATATATTTT
13	TRBV12-3/TRBV12-4	-	many	TRBJ1-2	CASSLVAVDGYTF	TGTGCCAGCAGTTTAGTGGCGGTGGACGGCTACACCTTC
18	TRBV15	TRBD2	few	TRBJ2-3	CATSRRGLAGGAGDTQYF	TGTGCCACCAGCAGGCGCGGGCTAGCGGGTGGGGCAGGAGATACGCAGTATTTT
16	TRBV5-4	-	few	TRBJ2-1	CASSLASVAYYNEQFF	TGTGCCAGCAGCTTGGCTTCGGTGGCTTACTACAATGAGCAGTTCTTC